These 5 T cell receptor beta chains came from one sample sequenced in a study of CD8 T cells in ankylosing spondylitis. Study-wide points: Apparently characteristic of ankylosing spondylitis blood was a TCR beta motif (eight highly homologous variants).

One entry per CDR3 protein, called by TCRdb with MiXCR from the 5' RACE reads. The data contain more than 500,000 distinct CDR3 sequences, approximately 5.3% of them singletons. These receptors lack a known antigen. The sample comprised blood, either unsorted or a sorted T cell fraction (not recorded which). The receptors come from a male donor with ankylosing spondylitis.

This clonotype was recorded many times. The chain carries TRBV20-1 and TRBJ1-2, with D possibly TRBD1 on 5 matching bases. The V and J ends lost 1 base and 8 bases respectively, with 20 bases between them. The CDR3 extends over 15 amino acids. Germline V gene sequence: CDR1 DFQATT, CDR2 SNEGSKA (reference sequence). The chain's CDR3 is CSARGVEDTQRGYTF. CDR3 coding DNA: TGCAGTGCTAGAGGGGTAGAGGACACCCAACGGGGCTACACCTTC.

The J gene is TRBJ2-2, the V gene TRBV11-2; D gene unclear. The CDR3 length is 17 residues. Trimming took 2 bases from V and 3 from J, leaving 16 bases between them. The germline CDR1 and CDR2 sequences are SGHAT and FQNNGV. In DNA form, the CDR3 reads TGTGCCAGCAGCTTAAGAGTCGGACCGGCGTACACCGGGGAGCTGTTTTTT. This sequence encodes CASSLRVGPAYTGELFF.

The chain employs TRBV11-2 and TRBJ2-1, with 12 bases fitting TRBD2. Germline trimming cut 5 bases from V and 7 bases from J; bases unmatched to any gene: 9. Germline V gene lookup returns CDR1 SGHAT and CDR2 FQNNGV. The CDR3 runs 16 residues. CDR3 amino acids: CASSGQTSGSFNEQFF. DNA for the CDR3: TGTGCCAGCAGCGGACAGACTAGCGGGAGTTTTAATGAGCAGTTCTTC.

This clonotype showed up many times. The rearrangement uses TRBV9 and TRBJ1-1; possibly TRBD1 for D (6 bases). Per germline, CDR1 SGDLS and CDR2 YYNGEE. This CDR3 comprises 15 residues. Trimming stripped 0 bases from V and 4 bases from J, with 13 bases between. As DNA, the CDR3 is TGTGCCAGCAGCGTAGATCCAGGGGAGGGCACTGAAGCTTTCTTT. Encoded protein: CASSVDPGEGTEAFF.

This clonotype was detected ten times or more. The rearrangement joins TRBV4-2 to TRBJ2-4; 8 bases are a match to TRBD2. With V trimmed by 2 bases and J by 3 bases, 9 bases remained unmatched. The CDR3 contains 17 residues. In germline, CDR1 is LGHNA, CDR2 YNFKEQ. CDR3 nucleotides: TGTGCCAGCAGCCAAAATTTAGCGGGACTGGGCAAAAACATTCAGTACTTC. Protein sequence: CASSQNLAGLGKNIQYF.